The 3 T cell receptor beta chains below come from one sample, sequenced in a study of OX40 agonist ivuxolimab in advanced cancers. This table comes from immunoSEQ multiplex PCR, and its TCRdb copy is limited to in-frame clones, with some not included. The table shows around 76,000 clones, with 87% occurring only once. Source: CD4+ or CD8+ T cells sorted from blood, taken in a trial of the OX40 agonist ivuxolimab. These receptors were obtained from an adult with an advanced solid tumor such as melanoma, head and neck, liver or kidney cancer.

This clone is a singleton in its sample. The gene calls are TRBV7-2 and TRBJ2-1; 9 nucleotides align to TRBD2. Germline CDR1 SGHTA, CDR2 FQGNSA. With V trimmed by 5 bases and J by 4 bases, 9 bases remained unmatched. The CDR3 has 16 amino acids. For the CDR3, the DNA is TGTGCCAGCAGCCTGGGCCTAGCGGGGCTGTACAATGAGCAGTTCTTC. Its translation: CASSLGLAGLYNEQFF.

This chain links TRBV25-1 with TRBJ2-7; the D gene could be TRBD1 or TRBD2 (5 bases each). V was pared by 8 bases and J by 2 bases, with 10 bases between. The CDR3 has 12 residues. CDR1 is MGHDK, CDR2 SYGVNS, per germline. CDR3 in amino acids: CASGTKAYEQYF. Here the CDR3 DNA reads TGTGCCAGCGGGACCAAAGCCTACGAGCAGTACTTC.

The rearrangement links TRBV7-9 to TRBJ2-1; 7 bases match TRBD2. With 5 bases clipped from V and 2 bases from J, the junction kept 9 bases outside the gene matches. There are 16 residues in the CDR3. The germline V gene encodes CDR1 SEHNR and CDR2 FQNEAQ (reference sequence). CDR3 region: CASSGQAGRTYNEQFF. Here the CDR3 DNA reads TGTGCCAGCAGCGGACAAGCGGGAAGAACCTACAATGAGCAGTTCTTC.